The text below deals with one TCR beta chain. An end of the junction differs from the germline gene, which may be a read error. The data were taken from a study of blood T cell repertoires in COVID-19. For the study at large: Whether acute or convalescent, the COVID-19 samples came from the United States, Italy and Spain. T cells, B-cell-depleted T cells, or PBMCs provided the cDNA or gDNA that served as material.

This CDR3 contains 12 residues. TCRdb's table, derived via immunoSEQ multiplex PCR, lists solely in-frame clones and lacks some. Counted here are 150,000 to 200,000 clones, about 88% occurring once; the ten biggest clones make up approximately 2%. Sequenced input: peripheral blood. This chain uses TRBV12-3 or TRBV12-4 with TRBJ2-1; 10 bases are shared with TRBD1. The sequence came from a man aged 50-60 years who had recovered from COVID-19. In nucleotides, the CDR3 is TGTGCCAGCAGCCAAGACAGGGGGCGGATAATCTTC. The encoded protein is CASSQDRGRIIF.